This TCR beta chain was obtained from a study of shared clonotypes between healthy human individuals (TCRdb year 2020). For the wider study: The cohort included three men and a couple of women between 18 and 49 years of age. For each donor, CD4 naive and CD4 memory were each given three plates, CD8 naive was given two plates, and CD8 memory was given one plate. Blood TCR repertoires of a handful of healthy adults were deeply sequenced to estimate repertoire size and the extent of clonotype sharing between individuals. To increase sequencing depth and limit assay-specific biases, TCR repertoire library preparation and sequencing were carried out by different laboratories using diverse techniques. Between about 0.94 and 8.9 billion PBMCs per donor were obtained by leukapheresis. What the work shows at the level of the full study, not this receptor alone: Estimated clonotype richness was generally larger for naive than for memory subsets. Rarefaction of sorted-subset datasets indicated incomplete sequencing despite the large sequencing depth. Pairwise subsampling led to the expectation that sequencing depth would affect the degree of clonotype sharing among donors. When a few donors were compared, the shared fraction of clonotypes was 5% to 6.5% for naive CD4, 3.5% for naive CD8, 2% to 2.5% for memory CD4, and 0.4% for memory CD8. Because the study included a small number of donors, the genetic and exposure-history diversity represented was limited. Sampling was restricted to blood, and TCR repertoires in tissue are likely to differ from TCR repertoires in blood. Clonotypes shared by all four sorted-subset donors showed higher generation probabilities than non-shared clonotypes.

Comments on this clone: Its antigen target is currently unknown. The input lacks base qualities; no much larger clone sits a single base away. The sample carries other DNA sequences with the same CDR3.

The donors were healthy, HIV-negative adults who had no recently reported acute infections or vaccinations. Every donor was a Caucasian adult living in Nashville, Tennessee, USA. CD4+ T cells were enriched by magnetic negative selection, after which naive cells were positively selected on CD45RA and the negative fraction was taken as the memory subset. Blood was obtained by leukapheresis, after which PBMCs were separated by Ficoll-Histopaque density gradient centrifugation and cryopreserved in liquid nitrogen vapor phase. Analytical flow cytometry was used to check the purity and quantity of each magnetically sorted T cell population. Genomic DNA was isolated from each sorted fraction and quantified by UV absorbance on a Nanodrop 2000c. Inclusive of the bounding cysteine and phenylalanine, the CDR3 is 14 residues long. The entry retains the CDR3 DNA only, 42 bases that are in frame from base 1. V drops 4 bases and J drops 1 base, leaving 9 bases in between. CDR1 and CDR2 (SGHRS, YFSETQ) derive from the germline V gene.

TCR CDR3 regions were amplified from genomic DNA by multiplex PCR using the deep immunoSEQ assay. Extracted genomic DNA from each cell subset was distributed evenly across all wells of several immunoSEQ 96-well plates, and each plate was treated as a replicate. For sorted subsets, each replicate PCR was loaded with approximately 200 ng genomic DNA, equivalent to 25,000 to 30,000 T cell genomes. Purified libraries were quantified with a Qubit 3.0 fluorometer, sized on a Bioanalyzer 2100, and re-quantified with the KAPA Library Quantification kit. Every immunoSEQ 96-well plate was sequenced on a dedicated single-read 150-cycle Illumina NextSeq 550 flow cell. As for the authors' bioinformatics: Because only junctional sequences without quality scores were contained in the immunoSEQ output, filtering matching that applied to full-length reads could not be performed. To assign V/J genes and CDR3, sequences were annotated against IMGT germline references using PyIR, a Python wrapper for IgBLAST v1.9. Reads with weak V/J assignments (E-value above 1e-6), missing CDR3, stop codons, out-of-frame junctions, or ambiguous translated residues were removed. V3J clonotypes were defined as sequences sharing the same inferred V gene, J gene, and CDR3 amino acid sequence. Percentage overlap between repertoires was calculated by dividing the number of shared unique clonotypes by the size of the smaller repertoire. Three approaches were used to assess repertoire richness: RTK rarefaction, the Chao1 estimator, and Recon v2.1 estimates of unobserved clonotypes. OLGA was used to compute generation probabilities for all TCRbeta clonotypes that the gDNA method yielded from four donors. TCRdb mirrors the immuneACCESS table, restricted to in-frame sequences. Some clones are absent from its copies; in checked studies, under half trace to an unresolved V gene, and the reason for the others is unknown. That table is the source of V, J and clone size, and D and trimming were worked out from the DNA. A total of about 2.4 million clones appear in this sample, approximately 90% of them only once. The ten largest account for roughly 0.15% of the sample.

The rearrangement joined TRBV5-1 to TRBJ1-3; the D gene is unclear. The receptor's source is a young man in good health. Sequenced input: naive CD4+ T cells sorted from blood. The cell subset or site label for this specimen denotes: CD45RA+ positively selected. The nucleotides read TGCGCCAGCAGCCAAGGCGGGTCTGGAAACACCATATATTTT. Its amino acids are CASSQGGSGNTIYF.